The clone carrying this T cell receptor (beta chain) has ten or more counts. The data were taken from a study of T cells in Graves' hyperthyroidism and ophthalmopathy. The CDR3 length is 13 residues. Germline-derived CDR1 and CDR2 are DFQATT and SNEGSKA (reference sequence). Trimming removed 3 bases from V and 4 bases from J; junction bases left unmatched: 4. Using RNA transcripts as the source, TCR beta CDR3 regions were amplified. The TCR CDR3 was amplified in a first-round RT-PCR using the HTBI primer set. MiXCR was run by TCRdb on the multiplex PCR reads, yielding one entry per CDR3 protein. Here the sample spans fewer than 500,000 distinct CDR3 sequences, roughly 15% being singletons.

The TCR comes from a woman under 40 with Graves' ophthalmopathy. The chain combines TRBV20-1 with TRBJ2-3; 7 bases align to TRBD2. Sequencing was performed on blood. The CDR3 here is CSASTTSADTQYF. The CDR3 nucleotides read TGCAGTGCTAGCACCACTAGCGCAGATACGCAGTATTTT.